The rows below give T cell receptor beta chains drawn from one sample of a study of post-analysis software for immune sequencing data. One entry per CDR3 protein results from TCRdb running MiXCR on the PCR reads. The repertoire has more than 450,000 distinct CDR3 sequences, around 31% of them found once; the top ten carry around 6.1%. The sample taken for sequencing was blood. These receptors were collected from a girl younger than 18 with multiple sclerosis. Each CDR3 is given with its conserved first and last residue. Each record gives: clone size, V gene, J gene, D gene, CDR3 protein, CDR3 DNA. A D gene is named only where the DNA matches it firmly. Clone size appears in some rows only: once, few, many, or a class for an expanded clone.

few	TRBV20-1	TRBJ2-1	.	CSASGGGEQFF	TGCAGTGCAAGCGGTGGGGGTGAGCAGTTCTTC
few	TRBV15	TRBJ2-7	.	CATSRDRQHYEQYF	TGTGCCACCAGCAGAGATCGACAGCACTACGAGCAGTACTTC
few	TRBV29-1	TRBJ2-1	.	CSVGGLSGRETQFF	TGCAGCGTGGGAGGACTTTCAGGGAGAGAGACCCAGTTCTTC
once	TRBV20-1	TRBJ2-2	TRBD2	CSASGGVAGELFF	TGCAGTGCTAGCGGGGGGGTGGCCGGGGAGCTGTTTTTT
once	TRBV2	TRBJ2-3	TRBD2	CASSEGRAREADTQYF	TGTGCCAGCAGTGAAGGCAGGGCCCGGGAGGCAGATACGCAGTATTTT
few	TRBV29-1	TRBJ1-6	.	CSVAQGINSPLHF	TGCAGCGTGGCACAGGGAATTAATTCACCCCTCCACTTT
.	TRBV15	TRBJ1-4	.	CATSRGRGGTNEKLFF	TGTGCCACCAGCAGGGGCAGGGGCGGAACTAATGAAAAACTGTTTTTT
few	TRBV7-9	TRBJ2-6	.	CASSHGQTPTF	TGTGCCAGCAGCCACGGACAGACTCCGACTTTC
.	TRBV6-2/TRBV6-3	TRBJ2-5	TRBD1	CASSYATGQVRETQYF	TGTGCCAGCAGTTACGCGACGGGACAGGTCCGGGAGACCCAGTACTTC
once	TRBV6-2/TRBV6-3	TRBJ2-7	.	CASSYTEAEWAYEQYF	TGTGCCAGCAGTTATACCGAGGCGGAGTGGGCCTACGAGCAGTACTTC
few	TRBV29-1	TRBJ2-5	.	CSVEGAQQETQYF	TGCAGCGTTGAAGGGGCCCAACAAGAGACCCAGTACTTC
.	TRBV29-1	TRBJ1-1	.	CSVVRRGGLEAFF	TGCAGCGTTGTCCGAAGAGGTGGGCTGGAAGCTTTCTTT
many	TRBV4-1	TRBJ2-7	TRBD1	CASSPQGGGDEQYF	TGCGCCAGCAGCCCACAGGGGGGCGGGGACGAGCAGTACTTC
.	TRBV20-1	TRBJ2-4	TRBD1	CSAGETGGWNIQYF	TGCAGTGCTGGAGAAACAGGGGGCTGGAACATTCAGTACTTC